The 31 T cell receptor beta chains below all came from one sample that was sequenced in a study of T cell responses to AZD1222 COVID-19 vaccine. Repertoires were generated with immunoSEQ multiplex PCR, while TCRdb's copy carries only in-frame clones and drops some. This sample has 98,000 or so clones, with roughly 93% found just once. The sequencing used peripheral blood, collected on day 0 of AZD1222 vaccination. These receptors were obtained from an adult in good health.

A remark on this clone: Sequence at one end of the junction differs from germline and may be a read error. The chain couples TRBV18 to TRBJ2-1; D assignment may be TRBD1 or TRBD2 (5 bases each). The CDR3 is made up of 11 amino acids. In germline, CDR1 is KGHSH, CDR2 LQKENI. The CDR3 reads CASSPQGPRVF. CDR3 nucleotides: TGTGCCAGCTCACCACAGGGACCTCGGGTCTTC.

This clone has only one observation. The DNA for the CDR3 is TGCAGTGCTAGTTTCACTAGCGGGAGTTTTGAGCAGTTCTTC. It encodes CSASFTSGSFEQFF. The chain couples TRBV20-1 to TRBJ2-1; 11 bases are shared with TRBD2. Per germline, CDR1 DFQATT and CDR2 SNEGSKA (reference sequence). The CDR3 extends over 14 amino acids. J gave up 9 bases and V 3 bases, and 7 bases lay outside the gene matches.

The V call is TRBV10-2, the J call TRBJ2-1; 8 bases line up with TRBD1. This CDR3 has 15 residues. The V and J ends lost 2 bases and 4 bases, in that order; junction bases with no gene match: 4. Looked up from germline, CDR1 is WSHSY and CDR2 is SAAADI. The CDR3 sequence is CASSEAGGLYNEQFF. Written as DNA, the CDR3 is TGCGCCAGCAGTGAGGCAGGGGGCCTATACAATGAGCAGTTCTTC.

The genes are TRBV21-1 and TRBJ2-1; TRBD2 is the table's D call and was not checked against the DNA. TRBV21-1 is marked as a pseudogene. The length of the CDR3 is 16 residues. CDR3 bases: TGTGCCAGCAGCAGTGGGGAGGAGTACTCCTACAATGAGCAGTTCTTC. Translation: CASSSGEEYSYNEQFF.

V and J are TRBV5-5 and TRBJ2-1, with a tentative D call TRBD1 (6 bases). The length of the CDR3 is 12 residues. In germline, CDR1 is SGHKS, CDR2 YYEKEE (reference sequence). Trimming took off 5 bases at V and 10 bases at J, with 13 bases between the two ends. CDR3 sequence (DNA): TGTGCCAGCAGGGCAGGGGTGGGCGAGCAGTTCTTC. Translating gives CASRAGVGEQFF.

The CDR3 protein is CASSQDMREKLFF. CDR3 sequence (DNA): TGCGCCAGCAGCCAAGATATGCGAGAAAAACTGTTTTTT. The gene calls are TRBV4-1 and TRBJ1-4; D not resolved. This CDR3 has 13 amino acids. Trimming stripped 0 bases from V and 8 bases from J, with 7 bases between. The germline V gene has CDR1 MGHRA and CDR2 YSYEKL.

V is TRBV28 and J is TRBJ2-7; 9 nucleotides line up with TRBD2. The CDR3 consists of 13 residues. The germline CDR1 and CDR2 sequences are MDHEN and SYDVKM. The V gene end was trimmed by 7 bases and the J gene end by 5 bases; junction bases not matched to a gene: 6. CDR3 bases: TGTGCCAGCAATAGCGGGAGTAAGGACGAGCAGTACTTC. Amino acid sequence: CASNSGSKDEQYF.

V and J are TRBV4-1 and TRBJ1-1; 7 bases match TRBD1. Unmatched junction bases numbered 5, after V lost 4 bases and J lost 6 bases. Germline CDR1 and CDR2: MGHRA and YSYEKL. CDR3 size: 13 residues. CDR3 DNA: TGCGCCAGCAGCCCTCCAGGACAGGCTGAAGCTTTCTTT. Its protein product is CASSPPGQAEAFF.

The gene calls are TRBV7-8 and TRBJ2-3; TRBD2 agrees at 10 bases. CDR1 is SGHVS and CDR2 is FQNEAQ in the germline V gene. The CDR3 runs to 16 residues. Germline trimming cut 0 bases from V and 2 bases from J; bases unmatched to any gene: 2. The CDR3 DNA sequence: TGTGCCAGCAGCTTAGCAGGACTAGCGGCCACAGATACGCAGTATTTT. Its protein is CASSLAGLAATDTQYF.

The chain joins TRBV11-3 to TRBJ1-1, with no clear D. The V and J ends lost 1 base and 4 bases respectively, with 4 bases between them. Per the germline V gene, CDR1 is SGHNT and CDR2 is YENEEA. The CDR3 length is 12 residues. CDR3 DNA: TGTGCCAGCAGCTTAGGCGTCACTGAAGCTTTCTTT. Amino acids: CASSLGVTEAFF.

The CDR3 loop is CASSIDGQGVGSYNSPLHF. The CDR3 nucleotides read TGTGCCAGCAGCATTGATGGACAGGGGGTTGGCTCCTATAATTCACCCCTCCACTTT. The gene calls are TRBV5-4 and TRBJ1-6, with 10 bases that match TRBD1. CDR1 and CDR2 from the germline V gene are SGHNT and YYREEE (reference sequence). The V segment lost 4 bases and the J segment 0 bases; nucleotides outside the gene matches: 10. The CDR3 loop spans 19 amino acids.

The V gene is TRBV7-2, the J gene TRBJ2-5, with D uncertain. V gave up 5 bases and J gave up 2 bases, with 9 bases separating them. The CDR3 contains 13 residues. Germline CDR1 reads SGHTA; CDR2 reads FQGNSA. The CDR3 spells CASSANQQETQYF. In DNA, the CDR3 is TGTGCCAGCAGCGCGAATCAACAAGAGACCCAGTACTTC.

About this clone itself: In the same sample, other DNA sequences code for this CDR3. The genes are TRBV5-1 and TRBJ1-3; TRBD1 might be the D (5 bases). V dropped 4 bases and J dropped 0 bases, with 8 bases sitting between them. This CDR3 region has 14 residues. The V gene's germline CDR1 is SGHRS and CDR2 YFSETQ. The CDR3 nucleotides read TGCGCCAGCAGCCGTGACAGCTCTGGAAACACCATATATTTT. It specifies CASSRDSSGNTIYF.

V usage is TRBV5-1 and J usage is TRBJ2-3, with TRBD1 identical over 10 bases. The germline V gene has CDR1 SGHRS and CDR2 YFSETQ. This CDR3 region has 15 residues. After removal of 5 bases from V and 3 bases from J, the junction contained 6 bases not matched to a gene. As DNA, the CDR3 is TGCGCCAGCAGTGGGACAGGGGAGGTTACAGATACGCAGTATTTT. Protein sequence: CASSGTGEVTDTQYF.

The J gene is TRBJ2-3, the V gene TRBV5-4; 12 bases map to TRBD2. V gave up 3 bases and J gave up 6 bases; unmatched junction bases: 11. CDR1 and CDR2 from the germline V gene are SGHNT and YYREEE (reference sequence). The CDR3 has 17 amino acids. The CDR3 reads CASSSARTSGEGDTQYF. CDR3 DNA sequence: TGTGCCAGCAGCTCGGCCAGGACTAGCGGGGAAGGGGATACGCAGTATTTT.

This chain links TRBV5-5 with TRBJ1-3; a weak D match, TRBD1 (5 bases). V was cut by 2 bases and J by 8 bases, with 11 bases left in between. Germline V gene sequence: CDR1 SGHKS, CDR2 YYEKEE (reference sequence). The CDR3 length is 13 residues. DNA for the CDR3: TGTGCCAGCAGCTTAGGCAGGGAAGACACCATATATTTT. Translation gives CASSLGREDTIYF.

This chain connects TRBV10-3 to TRBJ2-7, with 7 bases lining up with TRBD1. V lost 7 bases to trimming and J lost 5 bases; unmatched junction nucleotides: 8. The CDR3 loop spans 13 amino acids. Germline V gene lookup returns CDR1 ENHRY and CDR2 SYGVKD. CDR3 protein: CAITGQSSNEQYF. For the CDR3, the DNA is TGTGCCATCACGGGACAGTCGTCGAACGAGCAGTACTTC.

V and J are TRBV25-1 and TRBJ1-1; D call uncertain. Germline CDR1 is MGHDK and CDR2 is SYGVNS. This CDR3 comprises 14 residues. V was pared by 7 bases and J by 4 bases, with 16 bases between. CDR3 region: CASTGGYASTEAFF. For the CDR3, the DNA is TGTGCCAGCACGGGAGGGTACGCGTCCACTGAAGCTTTCTTT.

DNA for the CDR3: TGTGCCAGCAGCCTGACAGGGCCCTATGGCTACACCTTC. Protein: CASSLTGPYGYTF. The chain employs TRBV7-9 and TRBJ1-2; 7 positions agree with TRBD1. This CDR3 region has 13 residues. The J segment lost 4 bases and the V segment lost 5 bases, leaving 4 bases of the junction unmatched. Germline CDR1 SEHNR, CDR2 FQNEAQ (reference sequence).

This clone has just one count. The chain carries TRBV6-5 and TRBJ1-5; weak D call: TRBD1 (6 bases). Germline CDR1 and CDR2: MNHEY and SVGAGI. The CDR3 has 13 residues. The V end lost 6 bases, the J end lost 6 bases, and 12 bases lay between the germline ends. In nucleotides, the CDR3 is TGTGCCAGCAGAGGAGGGGGTGGTCAGCCCCAGCATTTT. Its protein product is CASRGGGGQPQHF.

The chain recombines TRBV6-5 with TRBJ1-1, with TRBD1 identical over 7 bases. The CDR3 is 13 amino acids. J gave up 3 bases and V 6 bases, and 4 bases lay outside the gene matches. CDR1 and CDR2 from the germline V gene are MNHEY and SVGAGI. The CDR3: CASRDTGDTEAFF. The CDR3 nucleotides are TGTGCCAGCAGGGATACAGGGGACACTGAAGCTTTCTTT.

The chain uses TRBV28 and TRBJ1-2, with a possible D match to TRBD1 (5 bases). This CDR3 is 17 amino acids long. Germline-derived CDR1 and CDR2 are MDHEN and SYDVKM. Trimming pared 4 bases from V and 0 bases from J, leaving 18 bases between. Here the CDR3 reads CASSSPLIQGSNYGYTF. The CDR3, as DNA: TGTGCCAGCAGTTCACCTTTGATCCAGGGTTCTAACTATGGCTACACCTTC.

This clone was found once. The J gene is TRBJ2-7, the V gene TRBV6-5; a possible D gene is TRBD2 (5 bases). This CDR3 contains 12 residues. Germline V lookup: CDR1 MNHEY, CDR2 SVGAGI. Trimming took 8 bases from V and 8 from J, leaving 16 bases between them. The CDR3 DNA sequence: TGTGCCAGCCGAGGGCCAACAACCCAGCAGTACTTC. Translated: CASRGPTTQQYF.

The chain has TRBV25-1 and TRBJ1-1; D is unclear. This CDR3 contains 15 residues. The germline gives CDR1 MGHDK, CDR2 SYGVNS. V lost 2 bases and J 2 bases, leaving 12 bases between the germline ends. The CDR3 coding sequence is TGTGCCAGCAGTGAACTGGGATCAGGAAACACTGAAGCTTTCTTT. Translation: CASSELGSGNTEAFF.

The chain is built from TRBV2 and TRBJ1-1, with 9 positions matching TRBD1. The CDR3 consists of 15 residues. The germline V gene encodes CDR1 SNHLY and CDR2 FYNNEI. The junction had 3 bases not matched to a gene; V was cut back by 0 bases and J by 4 bases. CDR3 amino acids: CASSEADRGGTEAFF. The CDR3 nucleotides are TGTGCCAGCAGTGAAGCGGACAGGGGTGGCACTGAAGCTTTCTTT.

Points on this clone: The junction shows a germline mismatch at one end, possibly a read error. The chain joins TRBV29-1 to TRBJ2-1; no reliable D call. The CDR3 contains 10 residues. CDR1 is SQVTM and CDR2 is ANQGSEA in the germline V gene. The CDR3 here is CSARYDEQFF. The CDR3 region has the DNA TGCAGCGCACGCTACGATGAGCAGTTCTTC.

This chain uses TRBV7-9 with TRBJ2-5; D gene ambiguous. Germline values: CDR1 SEHNR, CDR2 FQNEAQ (reference sequence). Trimming shortened V by 2 bases and J by 5 bases, and 9 bases separated the two germline ends. The CDR3 runs to 13 residues. The chain's CDR3 is CASSLILIETQYF. The CDR3 coding sequence is TGTGCCAGCAGCTTAATACTGATCGAGACCCAGTACTTC.

This rearrangement joins TRBV4-2 to TRBJ2-7; tentative D call: TRBD2 (5 bases). The ends were cut back, 0 bases at V and 4 bases at J, with 13 bases in the middle. CDR3 length: 15 amino acids. Germline V gene lookup returns CDR1 LGHNA and CDR2 YNFKEQ. As DNA, the CDR3 is TGTGCCAGCAGCCAAGAGTGGGCTAGCCATTACGAGCAGTACTTC. It translates to CASSQEWASHYEQYF.

The rearrangement links TRBV7-9 to TRBJ1-3; unclear D gene. This CDR3 has 14 amino acids. Trimming removed 5 bases at V and 0 bases at J, with 8 bases between. Germline values: CDR1 SEHNR, CDR2 FQNEAQ (reference sequence). In DNA form, the CDR3 reads TGTGCCAGCAGCCGGGGTACCTCTGGAAACACCATATATTTT. Its translation is CASSRGTSGNTIYF. The full variable domain, with the rest looked up from reference TRBV7-9 and TRBJ1-3, is DTGVSQNPRHKITKRGQNVTFRCDPISEHNRLYWYRQTLGQGPEFLTYFQNEAQLEKSRLLSDRFSAERPKGSFSTLEIQRTEQGDSAMYLCASSRGTSGNTIYFGEGSWLTVV.

This chain links TRBV27 with TRBJ1-1; tentatively, D is TRBD1 (6 bases). V lost 6 bases, J lost 3 bases, and 11 bases lay in between. The CDR3 has 13 amino acids. The germline V gene encodes CDR1 MNHEY and CDR2 SMNVEV (reference sequence). CDR3 protein: CASRGHSYTEAFF. The CDR3 bases are TGTGCCAGCAGGGGACATAGTTACACTGAAGCTTTCTTT.

The chain carries TRBV5-4 and TRBJ1-2; D remains ambiguous. V gave up 9 bases and J gave up 5 bases, with 23 bases separating them. The CDR3 has 15 amino acids. Per germline, CDR1 SGHNT and CDR2 YYREEE (reference sequence). CDR3 residues: CATRLGQASSYGYTF. CDR3 coding DNA: TGTGCCACCCGGCTTGGGCAGGCGTCCTCATATGGCTACACCTTC.